The sequence of this TCR beta chain was determined in a study of PD-1 blockade in classical Hodgkin lymphoma. Study outcomes and limitations: Differences between repertoires have undefined causes, possibly disease activity or prior therapy. Lower baseline TCR diversity marked trial partial responders and progressors. Only CD4+ TCR diversity, not CD8+, had risen significantly by C4D1.

Brentuximab vedotin exposure varied, and every patient relapsed after autologous stem cell transplantation. The study recorded best responses of complete response, partial response or progressive disease. Turning to this clone: Antigen unknown.

The CDR3 runs to 14 residues. Trimming stripped 0 bases from V and 10 bases from J, with 11 bases between. The germline V gene has CDR1 SGHRS and CDR2 YFSETQ. The repertoire was sequenced with immunoSEQ multiplex PCR; TCRdb's copy has only in-frame clones and lacks some. The sample holds roughly 32,000 clones; roughly 82% are singletons and the top ten take 30% to 35%. This clonotype originated in a human donor with classical Hodgkin lymphoma. The V call is TRBV5-1, the J call TRBJ1-6; weak D call: TRBD1 (5 bases). The sample was peripheral blood mononuclear cells (PBMCs), taken at baseline. The CDR3 DNA sequence: TGCGCCAGCAGCTTGGCAGGGCGAGGGTCACCCCTCCACTTT. It yields the protein CASSLAGRGSPLHF.